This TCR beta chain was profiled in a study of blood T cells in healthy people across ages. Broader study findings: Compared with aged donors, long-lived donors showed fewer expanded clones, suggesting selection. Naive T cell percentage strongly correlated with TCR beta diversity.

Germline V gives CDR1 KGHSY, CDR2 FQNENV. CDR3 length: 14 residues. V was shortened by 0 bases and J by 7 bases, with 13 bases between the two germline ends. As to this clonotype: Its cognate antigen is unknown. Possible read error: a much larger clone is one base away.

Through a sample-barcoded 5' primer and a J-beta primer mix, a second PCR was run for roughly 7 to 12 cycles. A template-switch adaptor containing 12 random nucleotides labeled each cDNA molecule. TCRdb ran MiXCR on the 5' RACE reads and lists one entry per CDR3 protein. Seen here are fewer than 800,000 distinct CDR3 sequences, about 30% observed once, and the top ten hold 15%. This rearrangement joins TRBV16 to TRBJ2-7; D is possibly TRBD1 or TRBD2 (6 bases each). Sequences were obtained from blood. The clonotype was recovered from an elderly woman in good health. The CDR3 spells CASSQSEAGTEQYF. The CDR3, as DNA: TGTGCCAGCAGCCAATCGGAGGCGGGGACAGAGCAGTACTTC.